Listed below are T cell receptor beta chains from one sample, sequenced in a study of cytomegalovirus exposure and HLA in healthy donors. TCRdb's table, derived via immunoSEQ multiplex PCR, lists solely in-frame clones and lacks some. The sample table includes about 160,000 clones. The sample comprised PBMCs. Source of these receptors: a woman aged 55-75 years in good health and CMV-seronegative. Both conserved end residues are part of each CDR3. D genes are given only for firm matches.

J gene,V gene,D gene,CDR3 DNA,CDR3 protein
TRBJ2-7,TRBV5-1,.,TGCGCCAGCAGCGCTAAGGGGGACTATTCCTACGAGCAGTACTTC,CASSAKGDYSYEQYF
TRBJ2-2,TRBV14,TRBD1,TGTGCCAGCAGCCTAAGGACAGGGGGATTCACCGGGGAGCTGTTTTTT,CASSLRTGGFTGELFF
TRBJ1-5,TRBV7-9,TRBD1,TGTGCCAGCAACCCCCAGGGGGCACTATCTCAGCCCCAGCATTTT,CASNPQGALSQPQHF
TRBJ1-6,TRBV6-5,TRBD1,TGTGCCAGCAGTTACTCGTCGGGACAGGGTGATTCACCCCTCCACTTT,CASSYSSGQGDSPLHF
TRBJ2-3,TRBV7-9,.,TGTGCCAGCAGCTTACGGGTAGTGGTTCGCACAGATACGCAGTATTTT,CASSLRVVVRTDTQYF
TRBJ2-7,TRBV6-4,.,TGTGCCAGCTGGGCGCTCGTTGGGGCGCTGACCTACGAGCAGTACTTC,CASWALVGALTYEQYF
TRBJ2-5,TRBV7-3,.,TGTGCCAGCAGCCCTGGACAGTCAGAGACCCAGTACTTC,CASSPGQSETQYF
TRBJ1-1,TRBV10-3,.,TGTGCCATCAGTGAGGCAGGGGAGAATGAAGCTTTCTTT,CAISEAGENEAFF
TRBJ2-1,TRBV5-5,TRBD1,TGTGCCAGCACCCTAGACAGGGACAATGAGCAGTTCTTC,CASTLDRDNEQFF
TRBJ1-2,TRBV4-3,TRBD1,TGCGCCAGCAGCCCCTGGGGACAGGGTAGCTATGGCTACACCTTC,CASSPWGQGSYGYTF
TRBJ2-3,TRBV5-1,TRBD2,TGCGCCAGCAGCTTGGCCACTAGCGGGGGGGTAGATACGCAGTATTTT,CASSLATSGGVDTQYF
TRBJ1-3,TRBV10-3,.,TGTGCCATCAGTGAGTCAACGGCTGGAAACACCATATATTTT,CAISESTAGNTIYF
TRBJ1-4,TRBV4-2,.,TGTGCCAGCAGCCAAGATCTCGAAAAACTGTTTTTT,CASSQDLEKLFF
TRBJ2-5,TRBV20-1,TRBD2,TGCTCCCGACTAGCGGGAGAGACCCAGTACTTC,CSRLAGETQYF
TRBJ2-2,TRBV5-4,TRBD2,TGTGCCAGCAGCTATCCCCGGGGTAGCGGGAGGGGCGGGGAGCTGTTTTTT,CASSYPRGSGRGGELFF
TRBJ1-5,TRBV10-3,TRBD1,TGTGCCATCAGTGATCAAGGGACAGGTCGGCAGCCCCAGCATTTT,CAISDQGTGRQPQHF
TRBJ1-3,TRBV19,TRBD1,TGTGCCAGTAGTCCCTACAGGGGGAAACCTGGAAACACCATATATTTT,CASSPYRGKPGNTIYF
TRBJ2-3,TRBV5-1,TRBD1,TGCGCCAGCAGTAGGTTCGGACAGGATTCTTCGGATACGCAGTATTTT,CASSRFGQDSSDTQYF
TRBJ1-1,TRBV5-1,TRBD1,TGCGCCAGCAGCTTGGACAGGGGGGGCACTGAAGCTTTCTTT,CASSLDRGGTEAFF
TRBJ2-5,TRBV5-4,TRBD2,TGTGCCAGCAGCTTGTGGTTGGGAGGGGAGACCCAGTACTTC,CASSLWLGGETQYF
TRBJ2-1,TRBV27,TRBD2,TGTGCCAGCAGTCAGGGACTAGACTCCTACAATGAGCAGTTCTTC,CASSQGLDSYNEQFF
TRBJ1-1,TRBV6-5,.,TGTGCCAGCAGCCTCTACGAGGGTGACACTGAAGCTTTCTTT,CASSLYEGDTEAFF
TRBJ1-5,TRBV7-2,TRBD1,TGTGCCAGCAGCTTTGCGACAGGGAGCGACCAGCCCCAGCATTTT,CASSFATGSDQPQHF
TRBJ1-1,TRBV7-3,.,TGTGCCAGCAGCCTACAGGGTATGGGCACTGAAGCTTTCTTT,CASSLQGMGTEAFF
TRBJ2-1,TRBV7-3,.,TGTGCCAGCAGTCCCATTTCCCTACCCTACAATGAGCAGTTCTTC,CASSPISLPYNEQFF
TRBJ1-1,TRBV5-4,.,TGTGCCAGCAGCTCACCTAGTAGCAGGGACACTGAAGCTTTCTTT,CASSSPSSRDTEAFF
TRBJ2-2,TRBV5-6,TRBD2,TGTGCCAGCAGCTTGGGACTAGCGCTGAACACCGGGGAGCTGTTTTTT,CASSLGLALNTGELFF
TRBJ1-1,TRBV28,.,TGTGCCAGCTCCCGCCCAGGGCCTGAAGCTTTCTTT,CASSRPGPEAFF
TRBJ1-6,TRBV13,TRBD1,TGTGCCAGCACCGGACAGGGAGATTCACCCCTCCACTTT,CASTGQGDSPLHF
TRBJ1-3,TRBV9,TRBD1,TGTGCCAGCAGCCTTACCGGGACAGGGGCTGGAAACACCATATATTTT,CASSLTGTGAGNTIYF
TRBJ2-7,TRBV11-2,TRBD1,TGTGCCAGCAGCTTAGATGAGGGGGCGGATTACTTC,CASSLDEGADYF
TRBJ2-2,TRBV7-2,.,TGTGCCAGCAGCGTAGATTACGCGGCGGAGCTGTTTTTT,CASSVDYAAELFF
TRBJ2-3,TRBV5-8,.,TGTGCCAGCAGCTTATCAGTGCTCAGCACAGATACGCAGTATTTT,CASSLSVLSTDTQYF
TRBJ1-6,TRBV7-9,TRBD1,TGTGCCAGCAGCTTATTAGGCGGGACAGGGGTGGGTTCACCCCTCCACTTT,CASSLLGGTGVGSPLHF
TRBJ1-5,TRBV5-1,TRBD1,TGCGCCAGCAGCTTGGGACAGGGCCGCAATCAGCCCCAGCATTTT,CASSLGQGRNQPQHF
TRBJ1-2,TRBV5-6,.,TGTGCCAGCAGCCCTGATCGGAACTATGGCTACACCTTC,CASSPDRNYGYTF
TRBJ1-5,TRBV18,.,TGTGCCAGCTCACCGGCATCGCTGAGGGGGTATAGCAATCAGCCCCAGCATTTT,CASSPASLRGYSNQPQHF
TRBJ1-5,TRBV5-1,TRBD1,TGCGCCAGCAGCTTTGGACAGGGGGCACAGCCCCAGCATTTT,CASSFGQGAQPQHF
TRBJ1-5,TRBV6-6,.,TGTGCCAGCAGAAATGGCGGGACGCAACAGCCCCAGCATTTT,CASRNGGTQQPQHF
TRBJ1-1,TRBV19,TRBD1,TGTGCCAGTAGACCCAGGGGGACGAACACTGAAGCTTTCTTT,CASRPRGTNTEAFF
TRBJ1-5,TRBV10-1,.,TGCGCCAGCAGTGAACCAGGCTCTAATAGCAATCAGCCCCAGCATTTT,CASSEPGSNSNQPQHF